This T cell receptor (beta chain) was sequenced for a study of blood T cell repertoires in COVID-19. Whole-study context: The United States, Italy and Spain supplied acute and convalescent COVID-19 samples. PBMCs, B-cell-depleted T cells, or T cells were the source of the cDNA or gDNA that made up the material.

V gave up 5 bases and J gave up 8 bases; unmatched junction bases: 5. The CDR3 loop spans 12 amino acids. Germline V gene data show CDR1 as LGHNT and CDR2 as FRNRAP. Original handling: Amplification of reference gene primers was used by the study to estimate nucleated cell counts. Data came from immunoSEQ multiplex PCR; TCRdb stores just in-frame clones and leaves some out. D and trimming come from the DNA, and the V and J calls and clone size come from that table. Of over 200,000 clones in the sample, 87% were seen once. The rearrangement uses TRBV12-5 and TRBJ1-1, with 7 bases lining up with TRBD1. The material sequenced was peripheral blood. The clonotype comes from a young woman who had recovered from COVID-19. The CDR3 reads CASGVTGQEAFF. As DNA, the CDR3 is TGTGCTAGTGGTGTCACGGGACAGGAAGCTTTCTTT.